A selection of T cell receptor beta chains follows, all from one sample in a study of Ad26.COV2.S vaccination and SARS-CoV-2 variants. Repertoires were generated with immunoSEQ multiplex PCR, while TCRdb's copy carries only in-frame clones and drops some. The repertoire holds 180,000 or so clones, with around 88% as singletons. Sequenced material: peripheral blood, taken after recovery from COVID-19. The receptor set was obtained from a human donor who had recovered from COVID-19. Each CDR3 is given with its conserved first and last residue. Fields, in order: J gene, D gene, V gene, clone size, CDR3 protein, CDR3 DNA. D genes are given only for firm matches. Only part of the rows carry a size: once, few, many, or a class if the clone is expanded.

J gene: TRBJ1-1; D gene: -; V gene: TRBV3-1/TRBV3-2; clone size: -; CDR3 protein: CASRKTLNTEAFF; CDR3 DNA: TGTGCCAGCAGGAAGACCTTGAACACTGAAGCTTTCTTT
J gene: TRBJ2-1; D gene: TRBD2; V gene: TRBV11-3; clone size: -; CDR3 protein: CASSLKRGVTYNEQFF; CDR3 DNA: TGTGCCAGCAGCTTAAAGCGGGGGGTGACCTACAATGAGCAGTTCTTC
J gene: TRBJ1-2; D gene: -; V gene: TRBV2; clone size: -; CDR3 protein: CASTGSGPGHGYTF; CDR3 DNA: TGTGCCAGCACTGGATCGGGACCCGGACATGGCTACACCTTC
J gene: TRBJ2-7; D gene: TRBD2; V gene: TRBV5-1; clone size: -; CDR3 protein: CASSLAPKREGYEQYF; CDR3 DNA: TGCGCCAGCAGCTTGGCCCCTAAGCGGGAGGGCTACGAGCAGTACTTC
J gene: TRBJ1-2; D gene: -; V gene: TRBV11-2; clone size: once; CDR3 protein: CASSLYSNYGYTF; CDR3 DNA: TGTGCCAGCAGCTTATACAGTAACTATGGCTACACCTTC
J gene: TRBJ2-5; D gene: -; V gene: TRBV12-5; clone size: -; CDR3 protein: CASGLGIQGIRETQYF; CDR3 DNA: TGTGCTAGTGGTTTGGGGATACAGGGTATCCGAGAGACCCAGTACTTC
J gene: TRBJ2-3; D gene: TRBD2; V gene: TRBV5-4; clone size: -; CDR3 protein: CASSPILAGKSSDTQYF; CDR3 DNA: TGTGCCAGCAGCCCAATCTTAGCGGGAAAGAGTTCAGATACGCAGTATTTT
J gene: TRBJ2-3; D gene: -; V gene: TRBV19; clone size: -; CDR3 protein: CASSIGENGDTQYF; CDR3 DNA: TGTGCCAGTAGTATTGGGGAGAACGGAGATACGCAGTATTTT
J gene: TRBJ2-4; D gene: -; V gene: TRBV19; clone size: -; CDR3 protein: CASSLISGPSNIQYF; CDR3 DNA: TGTGCCAGTAGTCTCATCTCGGGACCATCAAACATTCAGTACTTC
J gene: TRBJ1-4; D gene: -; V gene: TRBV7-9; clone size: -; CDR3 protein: CASSPLVGRGKREKLFF; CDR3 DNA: TGTGCCAGCAGCCCCTTAGTTGGAAGGGGAAAGAGGGAAAAACTGTTTTTT
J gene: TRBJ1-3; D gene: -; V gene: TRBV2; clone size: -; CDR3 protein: CASSVGGYGGNTIYF; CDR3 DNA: TGTGCCAGCAGTGTTGGGGGCTATGGTGGAAACACCATATATTTT
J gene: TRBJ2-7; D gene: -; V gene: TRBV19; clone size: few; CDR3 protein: CASSTSRGTNYEQYF; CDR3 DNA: TGTGCCAGTAGTACCTCCAGGGGTACTAACTACGAGCAGTACTTC
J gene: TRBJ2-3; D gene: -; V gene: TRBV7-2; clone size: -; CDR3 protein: CASSRRLSTDTQYF; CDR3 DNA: TGTGCCAGCAGCCGGAGGCTTAGCACAGATACGCAGTATTTT
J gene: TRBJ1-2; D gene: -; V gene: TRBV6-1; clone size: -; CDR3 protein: CASSEALRGNYGYTF; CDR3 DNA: TGTGCCAGCAGTGAAGCGCTTAGGGGAAACTATGGCTACACCTTC
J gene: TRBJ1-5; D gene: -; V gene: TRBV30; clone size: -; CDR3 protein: CAWRPGGGNQPQHF; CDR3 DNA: TGTGCCTGGAGACCGGGCGGAGGCAATCAGCCCCAGCATTTT
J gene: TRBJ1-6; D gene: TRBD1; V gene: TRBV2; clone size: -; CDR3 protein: CASRGTGPGAPLHF; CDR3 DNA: TGTGCCAGCAGGGGGACAGGGCCGGGTGCACCCCTCCACTTT
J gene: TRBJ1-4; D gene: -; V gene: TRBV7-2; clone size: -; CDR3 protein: CASSSGPNGEKLFF; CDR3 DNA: TGTGCCAGCAGCTCGGGCCCTAATGGTGAAAAACTGTTTTTT
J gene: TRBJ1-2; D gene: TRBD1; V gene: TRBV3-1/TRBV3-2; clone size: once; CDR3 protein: CASSQGQGIGYTF; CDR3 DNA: TGTGCCAGCAGCCAAGGACAGGGGATCGGCTACACCTTC
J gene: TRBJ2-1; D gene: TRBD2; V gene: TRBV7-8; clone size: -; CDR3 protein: CASSLGRLAGYNEQFF; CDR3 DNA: TGTGCCAGCAGCTTAGGGCGGCTAGCGGGCTACAATGAGCAGTTCTTC
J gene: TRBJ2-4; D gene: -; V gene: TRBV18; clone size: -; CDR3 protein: CASSPVELGHIQYF; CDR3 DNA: TGTGCCAGCTCACCAGTTGAGTTAGGACACATTCAGTACTTC
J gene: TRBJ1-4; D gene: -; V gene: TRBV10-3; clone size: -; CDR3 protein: CAISDGSNEKLFF; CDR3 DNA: TGTGCCATCAGTGACGGTTCTAATGAAAAACTGTTTTTT
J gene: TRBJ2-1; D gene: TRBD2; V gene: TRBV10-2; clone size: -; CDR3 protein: CASSWSGTSSYEQFF; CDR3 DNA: TGCGCCAGCAGTTGGTCCGGGACTAGCTCGTATGAGCAGTTCTTC
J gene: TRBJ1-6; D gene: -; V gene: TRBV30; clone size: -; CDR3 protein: CAWKQGNNSPLHF; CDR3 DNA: TGTGCCTGGAAACAGGGCAATAATTCACCCCTCCACTTT
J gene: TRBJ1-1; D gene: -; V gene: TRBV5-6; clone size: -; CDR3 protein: CASSSSPNTEAFF; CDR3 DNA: TGTGCCAGCAGCTCTAGCCCTAACACTGAAGCTTTCTTT
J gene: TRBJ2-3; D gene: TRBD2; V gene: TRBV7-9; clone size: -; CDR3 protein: CASSRPLELAEPRGTQYF; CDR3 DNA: TGTGCCAGCAGCCGCCCCCTGGAACTAGCGGAACCTAGGGGTACGCAGTATTTT
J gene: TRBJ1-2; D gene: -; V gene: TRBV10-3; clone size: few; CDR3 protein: CAISGSGDGYTF; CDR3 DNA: TGTGCCATCAGTGGTTCAGGGGATGGCTACACCTTC
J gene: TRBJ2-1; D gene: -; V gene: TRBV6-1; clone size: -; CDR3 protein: CASSEKRVSSYNEQFF; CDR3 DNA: TGTGCCAGCAGTGAGAAAAGGGTCAGCTCCTACAATGAGCAGTTCTTC
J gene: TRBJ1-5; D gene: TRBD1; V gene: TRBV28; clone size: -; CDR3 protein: CASIGTARGPQHF; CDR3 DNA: TGTGCCAGCATAGGGACAGCGAGAGGGCCCCAGCATTTT
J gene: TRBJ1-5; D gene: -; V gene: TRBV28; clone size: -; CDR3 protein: CASSLGALSNQPQHF; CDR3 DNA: TGTGCCAGCAGTTTAGGAGCCCTTAGCAATCAGCCCCAGCATTTT
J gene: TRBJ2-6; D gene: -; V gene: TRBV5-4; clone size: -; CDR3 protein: CASSLDSHSSGANVLTF; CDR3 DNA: TGTGCCAGCAGCTTGGACAGCCATAGCTCTGGGGCCAACGTCCTGACTTTC
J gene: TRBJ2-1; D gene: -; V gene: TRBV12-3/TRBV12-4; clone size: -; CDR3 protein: CASSVRNRDEQFF; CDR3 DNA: TGTGCCAGCAGTGTGAGGAATAGGGATGAGCAGTTCTTC
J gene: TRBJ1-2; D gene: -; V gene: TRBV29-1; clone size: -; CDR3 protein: CSVVASANYGYTF; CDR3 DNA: TGCAGCGTTGTTGCTTCCGCTAACTATGGCTACACCTTC
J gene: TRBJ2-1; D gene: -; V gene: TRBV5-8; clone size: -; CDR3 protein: CASRYQDSNNEQFF; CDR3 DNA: TGTGCCAGCAGGTATCAGGACAGTAACAATGAGCAGTTCTTC
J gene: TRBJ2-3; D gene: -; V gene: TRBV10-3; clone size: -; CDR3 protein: CAISLQGTDTQYF; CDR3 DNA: TGTGCCATCAGCCTACAGGGAACAGATACGCAGTATTTT
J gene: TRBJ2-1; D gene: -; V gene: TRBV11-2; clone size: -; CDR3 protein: CASSLWGPPYNEQFF; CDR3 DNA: TGTGCCAGCAGCTTATGGGGTCCCCCCTACAATGAGCAGTTCTTC
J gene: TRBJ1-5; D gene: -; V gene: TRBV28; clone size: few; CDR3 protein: CASSFSYGHF; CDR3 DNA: TGTGCCAGCAGTTTTTCGTATGGGCATTTT